This is a list of T cell receptor beta chains from one sample in a study of shared clonotypes between healthy human individuals. Sequencing was performed with immunoSEQ multiplex PCR; in TCRdb, only in-frame clones are kept and a portion is missing. This table holds about 1 million clones, around 74% found once. Sequences were obtained from memory CD4+ T cells sorted from blood. The receptors were sampled from a man aged 18-30 years in good health. Both conserved end residues are part of each CDR3. A D gene is named only where the DNA matches it firmly. For some rows the clone size is stated as once, few or many, or as a class when expanded; others skip it.

TRBD2,TRBV5-1,TRBJ2-1,-,TGCGCCAGCAGCCCGCGGGAGGGCCGTGTCGGGTTCTTC,CASSPREGRVGFF
-,TRBV6-4,TRBJ2-3,-,TGTGCCAGCAGTGACGGCCTCACAGATACGCAGTATTTT,CASSDGLTDTQYF
-,TRBV11-3,TRBJ2-7,-,TGTGCCAGCAGCTTGGATACAGGGAGCGAGCAGTACTTC,CASSLDTGSEQYF
-,TRBV19,TRBJ2-3,-,TGTGCCAGTAAAGAGCGTTCTAGCACAGATACGCAGTATTTT,CASKERSSTDTQYF
-,TRBV7-2,TRBJ1-5,-,TGTGCCAGCAGCTTATCTCAGGCGGGTCAGCCCCAGCATTTT,CASSLSQAGQPQHF
-,TRBV12-2,TRBJ1-2,-,TGTGCAAGTCGCTTAGGTGTACCTACTCGGGACCTTCCCTATGGCTACACCTTC,CASRLGVPTRDLPYGYTF
-,TRBV27,TRBJ2-6,once,TGTGCCAGCAGGCCCGACATTGGGGCTGGGGCCAACGTCCTGACTTTC,CASRPDIGAGANVLTF
TRBD1,TRBV6-5,TRBJ1-2,few,TGTGCCAGTTCAGGGGGCAGGGGCTACACCTTC,CASSGGRGYTF
TRBD2,TRBV5-1,TRBJ2-5,-,TGCGCCAGCAGCTTGGAATTTGTTAGCGGGAGCGGCAGAGAGACCCAGTACTTC,CASSLEFVSGSGRETQYF
-,TRBV14,TRBJ2-1,-,TGTGCCAGCAGCCAATCGGGGAGGACCTACAATGAGCAGTTCTTC,CASSQSGRTYNEQFF
TRBD2,TRBV6-5,TRBJ2-7,-,TGTGCCAGCAGTTACTCAGCGGGATCCTACGAGCAGTACTTC,CASSYSAGSYEQYF
-,TRBV30,TRBJ2-3,-,TGTGCCTGGAGAACAGGGCGGGGAACAGATACGCAGTATTTT,CAWRTGRGTDTQYF
-,TRBV2,TRBJ1-1,few,TGTGCCAGCAGTTTCGAGAGGGCGGGGTACACTGAAGCTTTCTTT,CASSFERAGYTEAFF
-,TRBV7-2,TRBJ2-3,few,TGTGCCAGCAGCTTATCTAGGCTTAGCACAGATACGCAGTATTTT,CASSLSRLSTDTQYF
-,TRBV28,TRBJ1-5,few,TGTGCCAGCAGATCGCAGGGGCAGCCCCAGCATTTT,CASRSQGQPQHF
-,TRBV7-2,TRBJ2-5,few,TGTGCCAGCAGCCTAGGACCCGCACAAGAGACCCAGTACTTC,CASSLGPAQETQYF
TRBD1,TRBV11-2,TRBJ1-2,-,TGTGCCAGCAGCGAAACTACAGGGGGCGGGTATGGCTACACCTTC,CASSETTGGGYGYTF
TRBD1,TRBV7-9,TRBJ1-2,few,TGTGCCAGCAGGCATACCGACAGGGCTACCGGGAGCTACACCTTC,CASRHTDRATGSYTF
-,TRBV19,TRBJ1-2,-,TGTGCCAGTAGTCCTCAGACGGGGGGGAACTATGGCTACACCTTC,CASSPQTGGNYGYTF
TRBD1,TRBV9,TRBJ1-4,many,TGTGCCAGCAGCCCGGGACAGACTAATGAAAAACTGTTTTTT,CASSPGQTNEKLFF
-,TRBV5-5,TRBJ1-2,once,TGTGCCAGCAGCTTGGATCACTATGGCTACACCTTC,CASSLDHYGYTF
-,TRBV6-5,TRBJ1-1,-,TGTGCCAGCAGTTACCCCGGACTCGTCGCTTTCTTT,CASSYPGLVAFF